This entry describes one T cell receptor beta chain. V was shortened by 1 base and J by 0 bases, with 13 bases between the two germline ends. Germline V gives CDR1 LGHNA, CDR2 YNFKEQ. The CDR3 spans 16 residues. The record originates from a study of blood T cell repertoires in COVID-19. At the level of the study: The samples span acute and convalescent COVID-19 from the United States, Italy and Spain.

Profiling relied on immunoSEQ multiplex PCR, and the TCRdb table lists in-frame clones only, not all of them. The sample comprises 300,000 to 400,000 clones, just over 85% of which are singletons, and 4% to 5% rests with the top ten. Material: PBMCs or T cells enriched from blood (not recorded which). The chain couples TRBV4-2 to TRBJ2-7; the D gene is possibly TRBD1 (5 bases). The receptor was derived from a woman aged 40 to 55 with acute COVID-19. The CDR3 sequence: CASSQGARASSYEQYF. The CDR3 DNA sequence: TGTGCCAGCAGCCAAGGCGCCAGGGCAAGCTCCTACGAGCAGTACTTC.